These 19 T cell receptor beta chains were sequenced from one sample in a study (dated by TCRdb to 2015 to 2016). Preparation of the library involved RT-PCR. The data were produced on an Illumina MiSeq. The raw public reads went through TCRdb reprocessing: fastp at Q25, MiXCR clone calling, in-frame beta chains kept. Rows are unified per CDR3 protein, each entry keeping the most common DNA and genes. This sample holds almost 700,000 distinct CDR3 sequences; 12% to 15% were observed only once. 3.6% of the sample is in the top ten clones. The sample taken for sequencing was memory CD4+ T cells from blood. These receptors were taken from a female donor in good health, serving as a healthy control.

This clonotype appeared many times. V and J are TRBV30 and TRBJ2-7; D may match TRBD1 or TRBD2 (5 bases each). Germline CDR1 reads GTSNPN; CDR2 reads SVGIG (reference sequence). There are 13 residues in the CDR3. Trimming stripped 0 bases from V and 8 bases from J, with 14 bases between. CDR3 sequence reads: CAWSVRDQSQQYF. The DNA of the CDR3 is TGTGCCTGGAGTGTCCGGGACCAATCACAGCAGTACTTC.

This clonotype was seen only a few times. The gene calls are TRBV3-1 and TRBJ1-6, with 8 bases aligning to TRBD1. CDR3 length equals 18 residues. V shed 0 bases, J shed 2 bases, and the junction held 6 bases outside the gene matches. The V gene's germline CDR1 is LGHDT and CDR2 YNNKEL (reference sequence). CDR3 nucleotides: TGTGCCAGCAGCCAAGATCTGACAGGGGTTACCTATAATTCACCCCTCCACTTT. It translates to CASSQDLTGVTYNSPLHF. Drawing the rest from reference TRBV3-1 and TRBJ1-6, the complete variable domain is DTAVSQTPKYLVTQMGNDKSIKCEQNLGHDTMYWYKQDSKKFLKIMFSYNNKELIINETVPNRFSPKSPDKAHLNLHINSLELGDSAVYFCASSQDLTGVTYNSPLHFGNGTRLTVT.

This clonotype was observed a few times. V and J are TRBV7-2 and TRBJ2-3; possibly TRBD2 for D (6 bases). V was trimmed by 1 base and J by 3 bases, leaving 11 bases between them. Per germline, CDR1 SGHTA and CDR2 FQGNSA. This CDR3 is built from 15 residues. CDR3 coding DNA: TGTGCCAGCAGCTTAGAATCGGGGGATACAGATACGCAGTATTTT. It encodes CASSLESGDTDTQYF.

The chain uses TRBV7-2 and TRBJ2-3; 7 positions agree with TRBD2. CDR3 size: 17 residues. V was clipped by 0 bases and J by 0 bases; unmatched bases: 6. The germline gives CDR1 SGHTA, CDR2 FQGNSA. CDR3 in amino acids: CASSLAISGASTDTQYF. The CDR3, as DNA: TGTGCCAGCAGCTTAGCGATAAGCGGGGCAAGCACAGATACGCAGTATTTT. The whole variable domain, remainder taken from reference TRBV7-2 and TRBJ2-3, is GAGVSQSPSNKVTEKGKDVELRCDPISGHTALYWYRQSLGQGLEFLIYFQGNSAPDKSGLPSDRFSAERTGGSVSTLTIQRTQQEDSAVYLCASSLAISGASTDTQYFGPGTRLTVL.

V usage is TRBV7-9 and J usage is TRBJ1-1; D is uncertain. The V gene lost 5 bases and the J gene lost 3 bases, with 10 bases spanning the gap. The CDR3 length is 13 residues. Germline V gene data show CDR1 as SEHNR and CDR2 as FQNEAQ (reference sequence). The CDR3 loop is CASSAFGDTEAFF. In DNA, the CDR3 is TGTGCCAGCAGCGCTTTTGGGGACACTGAAGCTTTCTTT.

A few counts support this clonotype. The V gene is TRBV12-3 or TRBV12-4, the J gene TRBJ2-3; 10 nucleotides agree with TRBD2. Trimming took 7 bases from V and 4 from J; bases not matched to a gene: 8. CDR3 length equals 15 residues. CDR3: CASTPSSGSPDTQYF. The CDR3, as DNA: TGTGCCAGCACCCCATCTAGCGGGAGTCCAGATACGCAGTATTTT.

This clonotype was picked up a small number of times. The chain employs TRBV9 and TRBJ2-1; 10 bases are shared with TRBD2. This CDR3 has 21 residues. Trimming took 1 base from V and 1 from J; bases not matched to a gene: 17. Germline V gives CDR1 SGDLS, CDR2 YYNGEE. The CDR3 nucleotides read TGTGCCAGCAGCGTATCGACTCCCGTCCTAGCGGGAGTTGGATCCTACAATGAGCAGTTCTTC. Translation gives CASSVSTPVLAGVGSYNEQFF.

V usage is TRBV20-1 and J usage is TRBJ1-2; tentative D call: TRBD1 (5 bases). The V gene's germline CDR1 is DFQATT and CDR2 SNEGSKA (reference sequence). The CDR3 covers 13 residues. Trimming removed 3 bases at V and 5 bases at J, with 13 bases between. CDR3 bases: TGCAGTGCTAGTCTGGCAGGGACTTATGGCTACACCTTC. Translating gives CSASLAGTYGYTF.

This clonotype was recorded at least ten times. The V and J genes are TRBV12-3 or TRBV12-4 and TRBJ1-1, with TRBD1 matching 9 bases. Trimming removed 7 bases from V and 4 bases from J; junction bases left unmatched: 7. The CDR3 extends over 14 amino acids. CDR3 bases: TGTGCCAGCACCTCACAGGGGGCAGGCACTGAAGCTTTCTTT. Translation gives CASTSQGAGTEAFF.

The chain uses TRBV6-1 and TRBJ2-3; D possibly uses TRBD1 or TRBD2 (5 bases each). The CDR3 extends over 15 amino acids. V lost 2 bases and J 3 bases, leaving 12 bases between the germline ends. From germline, CDR1 is MNHNS and CDR2 SASEGT. The CDR3 loop is CASSEYGGGTDTQYF. The CDR3 DNA sequence: TGTGCCAGCAGTGAATATGGGGGTGGGACAGATACGCAGTATTTT.

This clonotype showed up many times. V gene TRBV20-1 combines with J gene TRBJ1-5, with D uncertain. The germline CDR1 and CDR2 sequences are DFQATT and SNEGSKA (reference sequence). V was clipped by 6 bases and J by 9 bases, with 12 bases between them. There are 11 residues in the CDR3. The CDR3 DNA reads as TGCAGTGCCCCAGTTAATGGGCCCCAGCATTTT. This sequence encodes CSAPVNGPQHF.

Only a few counts were recorded for this clonotype. The chain employs TRBV20-1 and TRBJ2-3; D ambiguous. Germline V gives CDR1 DFQATT, CDR2 SNEGSKA (reference sequence). The CDR3 totals 13 residues. Trimming took 4 bases from V and 0 from J, leaving 8 bases between them. CDR3 residues: CSANPPSTDTQYF. The CDR3 region has the DNA TGCAGTGCTAACCCCCCGAGCACAGATACGCAGTATTTT.

This clonotype was observed many times. This CDR3 reads CASSIPGQGNEPQHF. CDR3 coding DNA: TGTGCCAGCAGTATCCCGGGACAGGGGAACGAGCCCCAGCATTTT. V gene TRBV12-3 or TRBV12-4 combines with J gene TRBJ1-5; TRBD1 matches at 10 bases. V dropped 5 bases and J dropped 8; count of bases not matched to a gene: 9. The CDR3 extends over 15 amino acids.

This clonotype was seen ten or more times. The V call is TRBV29-1, the J call TRBJ2-7; possibly TRBD2 for D (7 bases). Germline assignment: CDR1 SQVTM and CDR2 ANQGSEA. V was shortened by 2 bases and J by 2 bases, with 13 bases between the two germline ends. The CDR3 is 14 amino acids. The CDR3 protein is CSVESRGGTYEQYF. CDR3 bases: TGCAGCGTTGAATCGAGGGGGGGTACCTACGAGCAGTACTTC.

The chain joins TRBV20-1 to TRBJ2-1; weak D call: TRBD2 (6 bases). Germline values: CDR1 DFQATT, CDR2 SNEGSKA (reference sequence). The CDR3 runs 16 residues. Between the trimmed V and J ends, which lost 1 base and 1 base, there was a span of 14 bases. CDR3 nucleotides: TGCAGTGCTAGAGTTTTTAACGGGAGATCCTACAATGAGCAGTTCTTC. It codes for CSARVFNGRSYNEQFF.

This clonotype showed up many times. The chain combines TRBV6-5 with TRBJ2-7; D perhaps matches TRBD1 (5 bases). This CDR3 spans 12 amino acids. V lost 2 bases and J lost 9, with 11 bases in between. The germline CDR1 and CDR2 sequences are MNHEY and SVGAGI. The CDR3 is CASSYQGVVQYF. The CDR3 bases are TGTGCCAGCAGTTACCAGGGTGTCGTGCAGTACTTC.

The chain recombines TRBV2 with TRBJ1-5, with no clear D. Germline V gives CDR1 SNHLY, CDR2 FYNNEI. Trimming shortened V by 4 bases and J by 7 bases, and 14 bases separated the two germline ends. This CDR3 region has 14 residues. In DNA form, the CDR3 reads TGTGCCAGCAGTGGGGCTTCGGGGATCCAGCCCCAGCATTTT. It is translated as CASSGASGIQPQHF.

This clonotype was detected a few times. V is TRBV9 and J is TRBJ1-2, with unresolved D. Trimming took 6 bases from V and 3 from J, leaving 12 bases between them. Looked up from germline, CDR1 is SGDLS and CDR2 is YYNGEE. The CDR3 has 13 amino acids. The CDR3 DNA reads as TGTGCCAGCAAGGCGGGGTATGACTATGGCTACACCTTC. Protein product: CASKAGYDYGYTF.

This clonotype was seen only a few times. The chain combines TRBV24-1 with TRBJ1-1; tentatively, D is TRBD1 (5 bases). The CDR3 has 11 residues. The germline CDR1 and CDR2 sequences are KGHDR and SFDVKD. V gave up 5 bases and J gave up 11 bases, with 11 bases separating them. DNA for the CDR3: TGTGCCACCAGTGGATCAGGGTATGCTTTCTTT. Translation gives CATSGSGYAFF.